This TCR beta chain is drawn from a study of blood T cell repertoires in COVID-19. Study context: There were acute and convalescent COVID-19 samples, and they came from the United States, Italy and Spain. PBMCs, B-cell-depleted T cells, or T cells provided the cDNA or gDNA that made up the material.

Repertoires were generated with immunoSEQ multiplex PCR, while TCRdb's copy carries only in-frame clones and drops some. The table lists roughly 250,000 clones, around 86% of them singletons. All enrollees were roughly 18 to 89 years old and from 25 or so US areas. The germline gives CDR1 SGHRS, CDR2 YFSETQ. V shed 0 bases and J 6 bases; nucleotides not matched to a gene: 7. The CDR3 consists of 16 residues. By share, this clone ranks as medium-sized. The origin of this receptor is a woman aged 50 to 60 who had recovered from COVID-19. The sample comprised PBMCs or T cells enriched from blood (not recorded which). The gene calls are TRBV5-1 and TRBJ2-2; TRBD2 matches 8 bases. The CDR3 here is CASSLESGRTAGELFF. The CDR3 nucleotides read TGCGCCAGCAGCTTGGAGAGCGGGAGAACGGCCGGGGAGCTGTTTTTT.